Presented here are 17 T cell receptor beta chains from one specimen sequenced in a study of control samples from healthy donors and cancer patients. The repertoire was sequenced with immunoSEQ multiplex PCR; TCRdb's copy has only in-frame clones and lacks some. This sample has about 34,000 clones; about 85% occur once, and the top ten carry approximately 1.5%. Input material: PBMCs. These receptor sequences come from a woman aged 40 to 50 with lung cancer.

The chain is built from TRBV5-6 and TRBJ1-2; D is undetermined. The CDR3 consists of 13 residues. Between the trimmed V and J ends, which lost 0 bases and 0 bases, there was a span of 3 bases. Looked up from germline, CDR1 is SGHDT and CDR2 is YYEEEE. CDR3 residues: CASSLGANYGYTF. As DNA, the CDR3 is TGTGCCAGCAGCTTGGGAGCTAACTATGGCTACACCTTC. Drawing the rest from reference TRBV5-6 and TRBJ1-2, the complete variable domain is DAGVTQSPTHLIKTRGQQVTLRCSPKSGHDTVSWYQQALGQGPQFIFQYYEEEERQRGNFPDRFSGHQFPNYSSELNVNALLLGDSALYLCASSLGANYGYTFGSGTRLTVV.

The rearrangement uses TRBV5-1 and TRBJ2-3; a weak D match, TRBD2 (6 bases). Germline assignment: CDR1 SGHRS and CDR2 YFSETQ. The V and J ends lost 0 bases and 4 bases respectively, with 12 bases between them. The CDR3 is made up of 15 amino acids. CDR3 coding DNA: TGCGCCAGCAGCTTGGTCGCGGGGCTCTCAGATACGCAGTATTTT. Translated: CASSLVAGLSDTQYF. Full variable domain (missing parts from reference TRBV5-1 and TRBJ2-3): KAGVTQTPRYLIKTRGQQVTLSCSPISGHRSVSWYQQTPGQGLQFLFEYFSETQRNKGNFPGRFSGRQFSNSRSEMNVSTLELGDSALYLCASSLVAGLSDTQYFGPGTRLTVL.

The chain has TRBV30 and TRBJ1-1, with D perhaps TRBD1 (6 bases). The germline V gene has CDR1 GTSNPN and CDR2 SVGIG (reference sequence). CDR3 length equals 14 residues. Trimming removed 0 bases from V and 3 bases from J, with 11 bases in between. In DNA form, the CDR3 reads TGTGCCTGGAGTGTCCCGGACAGACACACTGAAGCTTTCTTT. It is translated as CAWSVPDRHTEAFF.

This chain joins TRBV28 and TRBJ2-5; D uncertain. Between the trimmed V and J ends, which lost 5 bases and 1 base, there was a span of 5 bases. The CDR3 consists of 12 residues. CDR1 is MDHEN and CDR2 is SYDVKM in the germline V gene. CDR3 protein: CASSRTQETQYF. The CDR3 bases are TGTGCCAGCAGTCGGACCCAAGAGACCCAGTACTTC.

DNA of the CDR3: TGTGCCAGCAGGGCGACCCAACAGCATGGCTACACCTTC. Protein product: CASRATQQHGYTF. V and J are TRBV2 and TRBJ1-2; unclear D gene. V lost 6 bases to trimming and J lost 6 bases, with 14 bases between them. Germline V gene sequence: CDR1 SNHLY, CDR2 FYNNEI. The CDR3 has 13 amino acids.

The chain joins TRBV11-2 to TRBJ2-7; D not certain. Germline loops: CDR1 SGHAT, CDR2 FQNNGV. This CDR3 is built from 12 residues. V lost 6 bases, J lost 6 bases, and 12 bases lay in between. CDR3 residues: CASSSERGEQYF. DNA for the CDR3: TGTGCCAGCAGTTCAGAACGCGGCGAGCAGTACTTC.

This clone was found once. The CDR3, as DNA: TGTGCCAGCAGTTTATCCTTCGGAAGACAGGAAGCTTTCTTT. This encodes CASSLSFGRQEAFF. The chain has TRBV27 and TRBJ1-1; a possible D gene is TRBD1 (5 bases). Looked up from germline, CDR1 is MNHEY and CDR2 is SMNVEV (reference sequence). The CDR3 length is 14 residues. Trimming stripped 0 bases from V and 8 bases from J, with 13 bases between.

The chain combines TRBV28 with TRBJ2-3; 15 nucleotides match TRBD2. The ends lost 4 bases at V and 7 bases at J; junction bases unmatched: 6. The germline V gene encodes CDR1 MDHEN and CDR2 SYDVKM. The CDR3 loop spans 16 amino acids. The CDR3 DNA reads TGTGCCAGCAGTTCGGGACTAGCGGGGGGCCTAAATACGCAGTATTTT. Translated, it gives CASSSGLAGGLNTQYF.

The V call is TRBV19, the J call TRBJ1-1; 7 bases fit TRBD1. This CDR3 has 14 residues. Germline values: CDR1 LNHDA, CDR2 SQIVND (reference sequence). The junction had 4 bases not matched to a gene; V was cut back by 5 bases and J by 1 base. The DNA of the CDR3 is TGTGCCAGTAGTGCCGACAGGGCGAACACTGAAGCTTTCTTT. It specifies CASSADRANTEAFF.

The chain recombines TRBV12-3 or TRBV12-4 with TRBJ1-1; the D gene is possibly TRBD1 (5 bases). Trimming took 6 bases from V and 2 from J, leaving 10 bases between them. The CDR3 is 13 amino acids. Here the CDR3 DNA reads TGTGCCAGCAGGGGGGGTGTCAACACTGAAGCTTTCTTT. Its translation is CASRGGVNTEAFF.

This rearrangement joins TRBV6-5 to TRBJ2-7; D unresolved. The CDR3 extends over 13 amino acids. CDR1 is MNHEY and CDR2 is SVGAGI in the germline V gene. Between the trimmed V and J ends, which lost 6 bases and 0 bases, there was a span of 9 bases. The CDR3 DNA reads TGTGCCAGCAGCCTAGGGAACTCCTACGAGCAGTACTTC. It encodes CASSLGNSYEQYF.

By share of the sample, this clone is medium-sized. The chain couples TRBV12-3 or TRBV12-4 to TRBJ1-1; tentatively, D is TRBD1 (5 bases). CDR3 length: 13 residues. The V end was cut by 5 bases, the J end by 0 bases, with 7 bases between. CDR3 sequence: CASSVGVNTEAFF. The CDR3 DNA follows: TGTGCCAGCAGTGTGGGGGTGAACACTGAAGCTTTCTTT.

The V gene is TRBV6-2 or TRBV6-3, the J gene TRBJ1-5; no definite D call. The germline gives CDR1 MNHEY, CDR2 SVGEGT. The CDR3 runs to 13 residues. Trimming left V 8 bases short and J 4 bases short, with 12 bases between. The DNA for the CDR3 is TGTGCCAGCGGTTCACACCTAAATCAGCCCCAGCATTTT. Its protein is CASGSHLNQPQHF.

V and J are TRBV19 and TRBJ1-5; D call uncertain. V gave up 5 bases and J gave up 3 bases, with 8 bases separating them. The CDR3 consists of 13 residues. Germline V gives CDR1 LNHDA, CDR2 SQIVND (reference sequence). CDR3 sequence reads: CASSLGNNQPQHF. CDR3 bases: TGTGCCAGTAGTCTGGGGAACAATCAGCCCCAGCATTTT.

The chain has TRBV6-5 and TRBJ2-3; TRBD2 matches 9 bases. CDR1 MNHEY and CDR2 SVGAGI come from the germline V gene. The CDR3 is 15 residues long. V dropped 7 bases and J dropped 3; count of bases not matched to a gene: 8. In nucleotides, the CDR3 is TGTGCCAGCACATCGACTAGCGGCCCTACAGATACGCAGTATTTT. It specifies CASTSTSGPTDTQYF.

The gene calls are TRBV18 and TRBJ1-6; D gene unclear. Between the trimmed V and J ends, which lost 3 bases and 0 bases, there was a span of 6 bases. This CDR3 region has 15 residues. Germline values: CDR1 KGHSH, CDR2 LQKENI. CDR3 sequence (DNA): TGTGCCAGCTCACCCGCCCGCTCCTATAATTCACCCCTCCACTTT. It encodes CASSPARSYNSPLHF.

This chain joins TRBV9 and TRBJ1-1; no clear D gene. The CDR3 sequence is 13 residues long. V shed 0 bases and J shed 5 bases, with 8 bases lying between them. CDR1 and CDR2 (germline): SGDLS, YYNGEE. CDR3 sequence (DNA): TGTGCCAGCAGCGTAGCCCCGGCGACTGAAGCTTTCTTT. Protein sequence: CASSVAPATEAFF.